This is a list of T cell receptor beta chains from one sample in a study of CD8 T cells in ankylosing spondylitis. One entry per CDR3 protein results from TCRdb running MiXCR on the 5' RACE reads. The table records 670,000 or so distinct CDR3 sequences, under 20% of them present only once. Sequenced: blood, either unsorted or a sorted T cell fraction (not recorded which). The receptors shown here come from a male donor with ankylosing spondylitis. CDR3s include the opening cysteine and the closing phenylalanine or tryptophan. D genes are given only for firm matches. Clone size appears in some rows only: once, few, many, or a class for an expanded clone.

CDR3 DNA: TGTGCCAGCAGCTTAGGCTGGAGGTCCCTGAACACTGAAGCTTTCTTT
CDR3 protein: CASSLGWRSLNTEAFF
CDR3 length: 16
clone size: many
V gene: TRBV7-2
J gene: TRBJ1-1
D gene: -

CDR3 DNA: TGCGCCAGCAGCATCGGACAGACCTACAATGAGCAGTTCTTC
CDR3 protein: CASSIGQTYNEQFF
CDR3 length: 14
clone size: few
V gene: TRBV5-1
J gene: TRBJ2-1
D gene: -

CDR3 DNA: TGTGCCAGCAGCCAAGGGCAGACTGGCGCCCCCACAGATACGCAGTATTTT
CDR3 protein: CASSQGQTGAPTDTQYF
CDR3 length: 17
clone size: -
V gene: TRBV4-2
J gene: TRBJ2-3
D gene: -

CDR3 DNA: TGTGCCAGCAGTGACGACCCGGGGGGTCAAGAGACCCAGTACTTC
CDR3 protein: CASSDDPGGQETQYF
CDR3 length: 15
clone size: -
V gene: TRBV12-3/TRBV12-4
J gene: TRBJ2-5
D gene: TRBD2

CDR3 DNA: TGTGCCAGCAGCTTAGTGGGGTCTGCTGGAAACACCATATATTTT
CDR3 protein: CASSLVGSAGNTIYF
CDR3 length: 15
clone size: -
V gene: TRBV11-2
J gene: TRBJ1-3
D gene: -

CDR3 DNA: TGTGCCAGCAGTGACCAGGGGGCGGCCGGGGCCAACGTCCTGACTTTC
CDR3 protein: CASSDQGAAGANVLTF
CDR3 length: 16
clone size: few
V gene: TRBV2
J gene: TRBJ2-6
D gene: TRBD1

CDR3 DNA: TGTGCCAGCAGTTCCGGGAGTGGCAAAAACATTCAGTACTTC
CDR3 protein: CASSSGSGKNIQYF
CDR3 length: 14
clone size: few
V gene: TRBV12-3/TRBV12-4
J gene: TRBJ2-4
D gene: -

CDR3 DNA: TGTGCCAGCAGCCCGAGCGAGGGGGTCCCTCTCCAAGAGACCCAGTACTTC
CDR3 protein: CASSPSEGVPLQETQYF
CDR3 length: 17
clone size: few
V gene: TRBV7-9
J gene: TRBJ2-5
D gene: -

CDR3 DNA: TGTGCTAGCAGCTTAGCGGGCAGGACGGGCACAGATACGCAGTATTTT
CDR3 protein: CASSLAGRTGTDTQYF
CDR3 length: 16
clone size: few
V gene: TRBV7-7
J gene: TRBJ2-3
D gene: TRBD2

CDR3 DNA: TGTGCCAGCAAATTGGTAGAAAACATTCAGTACTTC
CDR3 protein: CASKLVENIQYF
CDR3 length: 12
clone size: -
V gene: TRBV2
J gene: TRBJ2-4
D gene: -

CDR3 DNA: TGCGCCAGCAGCCCGGAACAGGGGGGCTACACCTTC
CDR3 protein: CASSPEQGGYTF
CDR3 length: 12
clone size: -
V gene: TRBV5-1
J gene: TRBJ1-2
D gene: TRBD1

CDR3 DNA: TGCGCCAGCAGCCAAGATACAGGATTCTACGAGCAGTACTTC
CDR3 protein: CASSQDTGFYEQYF
CDR3 length: 14
clone size: -
V gene: TRBV4-3
J gene: TRBJ2-7
D gene: -

CDR3 DNA: TGTGCCAGCAGCTCCCAAGCGGGAGGGCCCTCCTACGAGCAGTACTTC
CDR3 protein: CASSSQAGGPSYEQYF
CDR3 length: 16
clone size: -
V gene: TRBV5-5
J gene: TRBJ2-7
D gene: TRBD2

CDR3 DNA: TGTGCCGCCCGGACAGGGGGAAGTACTGAAGCTTTCTTT
CDR3 protein: CAARTGGSTEAFF
CDR3 length: 13
clone size: few
V gene: TRBV10-3
J gene: TRBJ1-1
D gene: TRBD1

CDR3 DNA: TGTGCCAGCAGCGACGAGCTCAGGGGGCCTCAAGAGACCCAGTACTTC
CDR3 protein: CASSDELRGPQETQYF
CDR3 length: 16
clone size: few
V gene: TRBV9
J gene: TRBJ2-5
D gene: TRBD1

CDR3 DNA: TGTGCCATCAGCCCCGGAGGTGCGGGAGAAGAAGAGACCCAGTACTTC
CDR3 protein: CAISPGGAGEEETQYF
CDR3 length: 16
clone size: -
V gene: TRBV10-3
J gene: TRBJ2-5
D gene: TRBD2

CDR3 DNA: TGTGCCAGCAGGTTGGACGATGCGACCCAGTACTTC
CDR3 protein: CASRLDDATQYF
CDR3 length: 12
clone size: -
V gene: TRBV28
J gene: TRBJ2-5
D gene: -

CDR3 DNA: TGTGCCATCAGTGAAACAGCGGGAGGGGGAGATACGCAGTATTTT
CDR3 protein: CAISETAGGGDTQYF
CDR3 length: 15
clone size: -
V gene: TRBV10-3
J gene: TRBJ2-3
D gene: TRBD2

CDR3 DNA: TGCGCCAGCAGCCAAGTCGGGGGTGTAGGCTCACCCCTCCACTTT
CDR3 protein: CASSQVGGVGSPLHF
CDR3 length: 15
clone size: -
V gene: TRBV4-1
J gene: TRBJ1-6
D gene: -

CDR3 DNA: TGTGCCATCGGTAACATCGGAGAGACCCAGTACTTC
CDR3 protein: CAIGNIGETQYF
CDR3 length: 12
clone size: few
V gene: TRBV10-3
J gene: TRBJ2-5
D gene: -

CDR3 DNA: TGCAGTGCTAACCGACAGGGGTCCTACGAGCAGTACTTC
CDR3 protein: CSANRQGSYEQYF
CDR3 length: 13
clone size: -
V gene: TRBV20-1
J gene: TRBJ2-7
D gene: TRBD1

CDR3 DNA: TGTGCCAGCAGCAGGACTGTTTCCGGGGAGCTGTTTTTT
CDR3 protein: CASSRTVSGELFF
CDR3 length: 13
clone size: many
V gene: TRBV6-2/TRBV6-3
J gene: TRBJ2-2
D gene: -

CDR3 DNA: TGTGCCAGCAGCTCCCGGGACTACTACGAGCAGTACTTC
CDR3 protein: CASSSRDYYEQYF
CDR3 length: 13
clone size: -
V gene: TRBV7-2
J gene: TRBJ2-7
D gene: TRBD2

CDR3 DNA: TGCAGTGCCCCCCTTATGGGGATCTCCTACAATGAGCAGTTCTTC
CDR3 protein: CSAPLMGISYNEQFF
CDR3 length: 15
clone size: -
V gene: TRBV20-1
J gene: TRBJ2-1
D gene: -

CDR3 DNA: TGTGCCAGCAGCCAAGGGCTCACTTCCTACGAGCAGTACTTC
CDR3 protein: CASSQGLTSYEQYF
CDR3 length: 14
clone size: few
V gene: TRBV3-1
J gene: TRBJ2-7
D gene: -

CDR3 DNA: TGTGCCACTAAGGGGGGGGGGCCGAACACCGGGGAGCTGTTTTTT
CDR3 protein: CATKGGGPNTGELFF
CDR3 length: 15
clone size: few
V gene: TRBV15
J gene: TRBJ2-2
D gene: -

CDR3 DNA: TGTGCCAGCCGGGATCAAGCGGGAGTTGGTGAGCAGTTCTTC
CDR3 protein: CASRDQAGVGEQFF
CDR3 length: 14
clone size: -
V gene: TRBV5-5
J gene: TRBJ2-1
D gene: TRBD2

CDR3 DNA: TGCAGCGTCTATGAGCCCAGGGGGCACGGGGAGCTGTTTTTT
CDR3 protein: CSVYEPRGHGELFF
CDR3 length: 14
clone size: few
V gene: TRBV29-1
J gene: TRBJ2-2
D gene: TRBD1

CDR3 DNA: TGTGCCAGCAGTTTACCGACAGGGTGGACTGAAGCTTTCTTT
CDR3 protein: CASSLPTGWTEAFF
CDR3 length: 14
clone size: -
V gene: TRBV12-3/TRBV12-4
J gene: TRBJ1-1
D gene: TRBD1

CDR3 DNA: TGCGCCAGCACCTACGAAAAGGGAAGTGAGTACACTGAAGCTTTCTTT
CDR3 protein: CASTYEKGSEYTEAFF
CDR3 length: 16
clone size: few
V gene: TRBV4-3
J gene: TRBJ1-1
D gene: -

CDR3 DNA: TGTGCCAGCTCACCAACGGCTGACAATGAGCAGTTCTTC
CDR3 protein: CASSPTADNEQFF
CDR3 length: 13
clone size: few
V gene: TRBV18
J gene: TRBJ2-1
D gene: -

CDR3 DNA: TGTGCCAGCAGTGCCATAACCACAGATACGCAGTATTTT
CDR3 protein: CASSAITTDTQYF
CDR3 length: 13
clone size: few
V gene: TRBV6-2/TRBV6-3
J gene: TRBJ2-3
D gene: -

CDR3 DNA: TGCGCCAGCAGCCACCCTACCGGTGAGCAGTTCTTC
CDR3 protein: CASSHPTGEQFF
CDR3 length: 12
clone size: -
V gene: TRBV4-1
J gene: TRBJ2-1
D gene: -

CDR3 DNA: TGCAGTGCTTCCGGACGAGTGACTGAAGCTTTCTTT
CDR3 protein: CSASGRVTEAFF
CDR3 length: 12
clone size: few
V gene: TRBV20-1
J gene: TRBJ1-1
D gene: -

CDR3 DNA: TGCAGTGCTAGACCGGCTTTAAGCAATCAGCCCCAGCATTTT
CDR3 protein: CSARPALSNQPQHF
CDR3 length: 14
clone size: -
V gene: TRBV20-1
J gene: TRBJ1-5
D gene: -

CDR3 DNA: TGCGCCAGCAGCTCACTCCGGGACAAGGCGACCACTGAAGCTTTCTTT
CDR3 protein: CASSSLRDKATTEAFF
CDR3 length: 16
clone size: once
V gene: TRBV5-1
J gene: TRBJ1-1
D gene: -

CDR3 DNA: TGTGCCAGCAGTGAAGCGTTAGGGAGGGGGAATGAAAAACTGTTTTTT
CDR3 protein: CASSEALGRGNEKLFF
CDR3 length: 16
clone size: -
V gene: TRBV6-1
J gene: TRBJ1-4
D gene: -

CDR3 DNA: TGTGCCAGCAGTTTCCTAGCGGGGGGGCCGGGCGCCTACAATGAGCAGTTCTTC
CDR3 protein: CASSFLAGGPGAYNEQFF
CDR3 length: 18
clone size: many
V gene: TRBV6-5
J gene: TRBJ2-1
D gene: TRBD2